This paragraph reports one T cell receptor (beta chain). The CDR3 covers 14 residues. V shed 6 bases and J shed 7 bases, with 13 bases lying between them. Germline lookup yields CDR1 LGHNA and CDR2 YSLEER. How the authors handled the data: Using reference gene primer amplification, nucleated cell counts were estimated. Produced via immunoSEQ multiplex PCR; TCRdb's table is partial and in-frame only. Clone size and the V and J calls come from that table; the DNA yielded D and trimming. The table shows hundreds of thousands of clones, with approximately 85% occurring only once. Across under 25 US areas, participants ranged in age from about 18 to 90 years. Categorization into cohorts depended on clinical history that participants reported. These data originate in a study of blood T cell repertoires in COVID-19. Study at large: PBMCs, B-cell-depleted T cells, or T cells provided the cDNA or gDNA that made up the material.

This sequence was found in a man aged 25 to 45 who had recovered from COVID-19. The sequencing input was PBMCs or T cells enriched from blood (not recorded which). This chain uses TRBV4-3 with TRBJ1-6, with D tentatively TRBD1 (6 bases). CDR3 sequence: CASRDGRGNSPLHF. Written as DNA, the CDR3 is TGCGCCAGCAGAGACGGGAGGGGGAATTCACCCCTCCACTTT.